This T cell receptor beta chain was profiled in a study of vaccination effects on CD4 cells after COVID-19. Before sequencing took place, the ViraFEST assay used viral peptide pools to expand antigen-specific CD4+ T cells. At the end of roughly 9 days of culture, CD4+ T cells were isolated. The cohort was immunized with two doses of either the BNT162b2 or mRNA-1273 vaccine. General study points: Small numbers of convalescent patients limited the study. It also lacked early post-infection timepoints. Infection-derived and vaccine-derived clones contracted markedly late after vaccination.

Sequencing was performed with immunoSEQ multiplex PCR; in TCRdb, only in-frame clones are kept and a portion is missing. There are around 67,000 clones in the sample; 81% occur only once, and 0.95% to 1.5% lies in the top ten. Regarding this clone: Its antigen remains unidentified.

The CDR3 contains 16 residues. Germline V gives CDR1 SNHLY, CDR2 FYNNEI. The ends were cut back, 6 bases at V and 5 bases at J, with 22 bases in the middle. This chain joins TRBV2 and TRBJ1-2; a weak D match, TRBD1 (5 bases). This receptor was obtained from a human donor who received a COVID-19 vaccine. Sequencing was performed on CD4+ T cells from PBMCs cultured with HCoV-229E spike peptides, taken after COVID-19 vaccination. Here the CDR3 DNA reads TGTGCCAGCAGGTCCGCTTTGGGGGGAGGGGTGTATGGCTACACCTTC. It encodes CASRSALGGGVYGYTF.